The present TCR beta chain was sequenced within a study of blood T cells in healthy people across ages. Study as a whole: T cells yielded about one barcoded beta molecule per two cells through template switching.

In germline, CDR1 is DFQATT, CDR2 SNEGSKA (reference sequence). The ends were cut back, 1 base at V and 0 bases at J, with 6 bases in the middle. The CDR3 length is 13 residues. In this sample, this clonotype turned up a few times. A J-beta primer mix and a sample-barcoded 5' primer were used in a second PCR of roughly 7 to 12 cycles. Using its own MiXCR run on the 5' RACE reads, TCRdb lists one record per CDR3 protein. In the table there are some 1.1 million distinct CDR3 sequences, 30% to 40% of which are singletons. The sample was blood. This clonotype originated in a man between 18 and 29 years old in good health. This chain connects TRBV20-1 to TRBJ1-1; D gene unclear. DNA of the CDR3: TGCAGTGCTAGAGGCAGATTGAACACTGAAGCTTTCTTT. Translating gives CSARGRLNTEAFF.